These 20 T cell receptor beta chains were all obtained from the same sample, sequenced in a study of shared clonotypes between healthy human individuals. The method was immunoSEQ multiplex PCR; TCRdb's version includes in-frame clones alone and lacks a portion of them. The sample contains a few million clones, approximately 90% of which appear only once. The source material was naive CD4+ T cells sorted from blood. Subset meaning: CD45RA+ positively selected. The receptors originated from a man younger than 30 in good health.

This chain uses TRBV25-1 with TRBJ2-7; 8 bases fit TRBD2. Germline V gene sequence: CDR1 MGHDK, CDR2 SYGVNS. Germline trimming cut 8 bases from V and 2 bases from J; bases unmatched to any gene: 5. The CDR3 totals 13 residues. CDR3 coding DNA: TGTGCCAGCTGTAGCGGGACCACCTACGAGCAGTACTTC. It translates to CASCSGTTYEQYF.

The chain uses TRBV4-2 and TRBJ1-6, with 9 bases that match TRBD1. The CDR3 runs 19 residues. Germline V gives CDR1 LGHNA, CDR2 YNFKEQ. Losses at the gene ends were 5 bases for V and 4 bases for J; bases not matched to a gene: 15. The CDR3 reads CASSYRWVEGQGYNSPLHF. DNA for the CDR3: TGTGCCAGCAGCTACAGATGGGTGGAGGGACAGGGATATAATTCACCCCTCCACTTT.

The chain has TRBV5-1 and TRBJ2-7; no reliable D call. The CDR3 covers 15 residues. The germline V gene has CDR1 SGHRS and CDR2 YFSETQ. V was pared by 2 bases and J by 0 bases, with 12 bases between. Written as DNA, the CDR3 is TGCGCCAGCAGCTTAGGAAGCACAAGCTCCTACGAGCAGTACTTC. Translating it yields CASSLGSTSSYEQYF.

This chain links TRBV29-1 with TRBJ2-7; TRBD2 agrees at 8 bases. Germline assignment: CDR1 SQVTM and CDR2 ANQGSEA. The CDR3 is 14 residues long. V was clipped by 6 bases and J by 3 bases; unmatched bases: 10. CDR3 loop: CSVPGPGGIYEQYF. CDR3 DNA sequence: TGCAGCGTACCGGGTCCGGGAGGGATCTACGAGCAGTACTTC.

In DNA form, the CDR3 reads TGTGCCAGTAGTATTCAGGGGGGAGGGAACACTGAAGCTTTCTTT. The encoded protein is CASSIQGGGNTEAFF. This chain uses TRBV19 with TRBJ1-1; 7 bases fit TRBD1. The length of the CDR3 is 15 residues. Trimming took 3 bases from V and 1 from J; bases not matched to a gene: 5. CDR1 LNHDA and CDR2 SQIVND come from the germline V gene (reference sequence).

The rearrangement links TRBV6-5 to TRBJ2-5, with 13 bases lining up with TRBD2. CDR3 size: 15 residues. Looked up from germline, CDR1 is MNHEY and CDR2 is SVGAGI. The V gene end was trimmed by 6 bases and the J gene end by 4 bases; junction bases not matched to a gene: 5. CDR3 nucleotides: TGTGCCAGCAGACTAGCGGGAGGGCCCGGAGAGACCCAGTACTTC. Amino acids: CASRLAGGPGETQYF.

This chain joins TRBV15 and TRBJ1-3; weak D call: TRBD1 (6 bases). The V and J ends lost 2 bases and 0 bases respectively, with 14 bases between them. The CDR3 is 17 residues long. Germline V gene data show CDR1 as LNHNV and CDR2 as YYDKDF (reference sequence). As DNA, the CDR3 is TGTGCCACCAGCAGACTCTGGACAGATGGCTCTGGAAACACCATATATTTT. Translating gives CATSRLWTDGSGNTIYF. Variable domain in full (rest from reference TRBV15 and TRBJ1-3): DAMVIQNPRYQVTQFGKPVTLSCSQTLNHNVMYWYQQKSSQAPKLLFHYYDKDFNNEADTPDNFQSRRPNTSFCFLDIRSPGLGDTAMYLCATSRLWTDGSGNTIYFGEGSWLTVV.

The V gene is TRBV11-2, the J gene TRBJ2-2; D may be TRBD1 (6 bases). Trimming took 3 bases from V and 1 from J, leaving 9 bases between them. The CDR3 sequence is 15 residues long. CDR1 SGHAT and CDR2 FQNNGV come from the germline V gene. CDR3 loop: CASSFGTKNTGELFF. The CDR3 DNA sequence: TGTGCCAGCAGCTTCGGGACAAAGAACACCGGGGAGCTGTTTTTT.

This sequence joins TRBV6-5 and TRBJ2-5, with 9 bases matching TRBD2. Per the germline V gene, CDR1 is MNHEY and CDR2 is SVGAGI. This CDR3 is built from 15 residues. V dropped 2 bases and J dropped 5; count of bases not matched to a gene: 6. CDR3 sequence reads: CASSYGTSGPETQYF. CDR3 DNA: TGTGCCAGCAGTTACGGTACTAGCGGGCCGGAGACCCAGTACTTC.

The chain uses TRBV6-5 and TRBJ1-5, with D uncertain. The germline V and J ends were trimmed by 5 bases and 7 bases, with 9 bases remaining between them. This CDR3 region has 12 residues. Per germline, CDR1 MNHEY and CDR2 SVGAGI. CDR3 bases: TGTGCCAGCAGTCTTCTGGGCCAGCCCCAGCATTTT. Its translation is CASSLLGQPQHF.

This chain joins TRBV5-4 and TRBJ2-3; a weak D match, TRBD1 (6 bases). Germline V gene sequence: CDR1 SGHNT, CDR2 YYREEE (reference sequence). Trimming left V 4 bases short and J 0 bases short, with 9 bases between. The CDR3 sequence is 14 residues long. This CDR3 is CASSIQGSTDTQYF. The CDR3 DNA follows: TGTGCCAGCAGCATACAGGGTAGCACAGATACGCAGTATTTT.

This clone was seen only a few times. The chain links TRBV12-5 to TRBJ2-7, with D unresolved. Germline V lookup: CDR1 LGHNT, CDR2 FRNRAP. V was trimmed by 9 bases and J by 7 bases, leaving 13 bases between them. This CDR3 region has 11 residues. This CDR3 is CARSPLREQYF. The CDR3 DNA sequence: TGTGCTAGATCCCCACTTAGGGAGCAGTACTTC. Full variable domain (missing parts from reference TRBV12-5 and TRBJ2-7): DARVTQTPRHKVTEMGQEVTMRCQPILGHNTVFWYRQTMMQGLELLAYFRNRAPLDDSGMPKDRFSAEMPDATLATLKIQPSEPRDSAVYFCARSPLREQYFGPGTRLTVT.

This clone occurred once. The chain is built from TRBV7-2 and TRBJ2-1, with D unclear. This CDR3 has 12 amino acids. The ends were cut back, 8 bases at V and 7 bases at J, with 12 bases in the middle. Germline CDR1 and CDR2: SGHTA and FQGNSA. The CDR3 region is CASGPYYNEQFF. The DNA of the CDR3 is TGTGCCAGCGGGCCCTATTATAATGAGCAGTTCTTC. The entire variable domain, with the rest obtained from reference TRBV7-2 and TRBJ2-1, is as follows: GAGVSQSPSNKVTEKGKDVELRCDPISGHTALYWYRQSLGQGLEFLIYFQGNSAPDKSGLPSDRFSAERTGGSVSTLTIQRTQQEDSAVYLCASGPYYNEQFFGPGTRLTVL.

The genes are TRBV19 and TRBJ2-7; no clear D. There are 14 residues in the CDR3. V gave up 5 bases and J gave up 2 bases, with 13 bases separating them. CDR1 LNHDA and CDR2 SQIVND come from the germline V gene (reference sequence). DNA of the CDR3: TGTGCCAGTAGTCGACAATATGTCACCTACGAGCAGTACTTC. This gives the protein CASSRQYVTYEQYF.

This clone was observed a single time. This rearrangement joins TRBV4-1 to TRBJ2-4, with a tentative D call TRBD2 (6 bases). The V gene lost 1 base and the J gene lost 3 bases, with 19 bases spanning the gap. This CDR3 has 18 amino acids. Germline V CDR1 and CDR2: MGHRA, YSYEKL. This CDR3 is CASSQAGRLVSDKNIQYF. The CDR3 bases are TGCGCCAGCAGCCAAGCTGGGAGACTAGTTAGTGACAAAAACATTCAGTACTTC.

This clone was seen once. The chain links TRBV6-5 to TRBJ1-3, with a possible D match to TRBD1 (5 bases). This CDR3 contains 15 residues. The germline gives CDR1 MNHEY, CDR2 SVGAGI. Deletions cut 5 bases from V and 4 bases from J, with 15 bases between. CDR3 in amino acids: CASSPSGTLGNTIYF. DNA of the CDR3: TGTGCCAGCAGTCCCAGCGGGACGCTCGGAAACACCATATATTTT.

The gene calls are TRBV30 and TRBJ2-5, with unresolved D. V lost 4 bases, J lost 5 bases, and 14 bases lay in between. Germline-derived CDR1 and CDR2 are GTSNPN and SVGIG (reference sequence). CDR3 length: 13 residues. The CDR3 here is CAWTNLDGETQYF. CDR3 DNA sequence: TGTGCCTGGACGAATTTGGACGGGGAGACCCAGTACTTC.

This chain uses TRBV11-3 with TRBJ2-7, with D unclear. This CDR3 comprises 14 residues. Trimming cost V 1 base and J 2 bases, with 9 bases left between them. The germline gives CDR1 SGHNT, CDR2 YENEEA. CDR3 amino acids: CASSLGSEPYEQYF. The CDR3 DNA sequence: TGTGCCAGCAGCTTAGGTTCGGAGCCCTACGAGCAGTACTTC.

The V and J genes are TRBV11-2 and TRBJ1-2; 8 positions match TRBD1. V dropped 3 bases and J dropped 3; count of bases not matched to a gene: 6. CDR1 is SGHAT, CDR2 FQNNGV, per germline. The CDR3 sequence is 15 residues long. The DNA of the CDR3 is TGTGCCAGCAGCTTGGGAACAGGGGGGTACTATGGCTACACCTTC. It is translated as CASSLGTGGYYGYTF.

The chain recombines TRBV6-6 with TRBJ2-2; 8 bases are shared with TRBD2. From germline, CDR1 is MNHNY and CDR2 SVGAGI (reference sequence). J was trimmed by 6 bases and V by 8 bases; bases with no gene match: 5. The CDR3 covers 13 residues. CDR3 loop: CASSSGSSGELFF. DNA of the CDR3: TGTGCCAGCTCAAGCGGGAGTTCCGGGGAGCTGTTTTTT.